This entry features one TCR beta chain sequence. The antigen is undetermined. Using immunoSEQ multiplex PCR, the repertoire was profiled, and TCRdb retains in-frame clones only, with some absent. Of about 180,000 clones listed, about 91% were seen once; the top ten hold more than 9%. This sample is drawn from a study of T cell responses to AZD1222 COVID-19 vaccine. Study-wide findings and caveats: Two AZD1222 administrations were followed by greater Spike-specific TCR breadth and depth. At 160-218 and 743-854, vaccine-associated CD4 TCRs were dominant, and they spanned spike.

V shed 5 bases, J shed 4 bases, and the junction held 4 bases outside the gene matches. Looked up from germline, CDR1 is SEHNR and CDR2 is FQNEAQ (reference sequence). The CDR3 runs 13 residues. The specimen was peripheral blood, collected 28 days after the second AZD1222 dose. This clonotype was sampled from an adult who received the AZD1222 COVID-19 vaccine. This chain joins TRBV7-9 and TRBJ1-1; 7 bases agree with TRBD1. The CDR3 DNA sequence: TGTGCCAGCAGCGTGACAGGGACCACTGAAGCTTTCTTT. This sequence encodes CASSVTGTTEAFF.